The clone carrying this TCR beta chain was counted at least ten times. Antigen: not known. Germline lookup yields CDR1 DFQATT and CDR2 SNEGSKA (reference sequence). The CDR3 runs to 11 residues. Each CDR3 protein is one row after TCRdb ran MiXCR on the reads. This table holds approximately 250,000 distinct CDR3 sequences, 6% to 8% found once. These data are taken from a study of T cell repertoires in cytomegalovirus infection. Study findings and constraints: CMV-specific HLA-C-restricted TCR beta clonotypes dominated the ex vivo response.

The source material was PBMCs. This sequence joins TRBV20-1 and TRBJ1-2; unclear D gene. The source is a human donor in good health (CMV status not recorded). Some clones in this sample may be carry-over from other donors' samples. The CDR3 sequence is CSASPGTGYTF. In DNA form, the CDR3 reads TGCAGCGCTTCCCCAGGTACTGGCTACACCTTC.